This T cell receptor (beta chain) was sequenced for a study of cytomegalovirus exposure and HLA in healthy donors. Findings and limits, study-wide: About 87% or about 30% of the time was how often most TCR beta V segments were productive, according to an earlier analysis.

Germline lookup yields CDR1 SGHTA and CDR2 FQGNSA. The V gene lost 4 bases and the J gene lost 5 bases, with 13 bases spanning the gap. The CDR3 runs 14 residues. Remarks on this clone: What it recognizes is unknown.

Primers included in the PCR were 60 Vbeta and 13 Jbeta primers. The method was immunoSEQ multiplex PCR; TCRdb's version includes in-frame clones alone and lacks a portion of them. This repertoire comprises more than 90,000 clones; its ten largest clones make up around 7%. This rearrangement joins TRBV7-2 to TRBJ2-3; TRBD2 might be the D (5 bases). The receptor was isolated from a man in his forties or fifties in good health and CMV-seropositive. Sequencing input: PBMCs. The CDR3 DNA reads TGTGCCAGCAGCTCACTACTAGGAGGAGATACGCAGTATTTT. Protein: CASSSLLGGDTQYF.